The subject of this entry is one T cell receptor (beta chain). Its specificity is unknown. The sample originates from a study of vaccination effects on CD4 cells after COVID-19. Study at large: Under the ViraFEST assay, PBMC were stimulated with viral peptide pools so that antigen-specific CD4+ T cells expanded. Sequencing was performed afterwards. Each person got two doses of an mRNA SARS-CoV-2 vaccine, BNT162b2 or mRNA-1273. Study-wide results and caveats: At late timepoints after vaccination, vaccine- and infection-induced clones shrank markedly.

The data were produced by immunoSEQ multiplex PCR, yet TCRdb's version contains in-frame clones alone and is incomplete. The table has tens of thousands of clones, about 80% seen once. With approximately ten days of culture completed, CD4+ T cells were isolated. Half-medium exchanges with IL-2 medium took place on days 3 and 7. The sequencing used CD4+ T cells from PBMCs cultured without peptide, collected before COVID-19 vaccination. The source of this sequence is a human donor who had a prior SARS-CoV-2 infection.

The CDR3 DNA sequence: TGTGCCAGCAGTTACTCGGGGGGGCATGAGGTCTGGACTGAAGCTTTCTTT. Its translation: CASSYSGGHEVWTEAFF. The chain is built from TRBV6-2 or TRBV6-3 and TRBJ1-1; D is perhaps TRBD1 (6 bases). CDR1 and CDR2 (germline): MNHEY, SVGEGT. Trimming shortened V by 0 bases and J by 5 bases, and 19 bases separated the two germline ends. The CDR3 is 17 amino acids.